This T cell receptor (beta chain) derives from a study of CD8 T cells in Susac syndrome. Findings and caveats of the study: The study conceded that its TCR sequencing and HLA analysis involved relatively few individuals. The authors found no clonal expansion in Susac syndrome CD4+ T cell repertoires.

CDR1 is DFQATT, CDR2 SNEGSKA, per germline (reference sequence). V was clipped by 2 bases and J by 4 bases; unmatched bases: 7. This CDR3 has 15 residues. Notes on this clonotype: Its target is unknown.

An amount of RNA that ranged from roughly 0.5 to 1 ug was reverse transcribed with random hexamers. TCR beta CDR3 was amplified by immunoSEQ covering 54 Vbeta and 13 Jbeta. TCRdb used MiXCR to reprocess the immunoSEQ multiplex PCR reads, holding one entry per CDR3 protein. The table includes tens of thousands of distinct CDR3 sequences, just over 90% detected once. The TEMRA cells underwent FACS enrichment, while the CD8+ and CD4+ T cells underwent negative isolation. Sequenced sample: CD4+ T cells from PBMCs. The sequence derives from a human donor with Susac syndrome. V usage is TRBV20-1 and J usage is TRBJ2-2; 7 nucleotides agree with TRBD1. The CDR3: CSARPLDRVTGELFF. The CDR3, as DNA: TGCAGTGCTAGACCTTTAGACAGGGTCACCGGGGAGCTGTTTTTT.